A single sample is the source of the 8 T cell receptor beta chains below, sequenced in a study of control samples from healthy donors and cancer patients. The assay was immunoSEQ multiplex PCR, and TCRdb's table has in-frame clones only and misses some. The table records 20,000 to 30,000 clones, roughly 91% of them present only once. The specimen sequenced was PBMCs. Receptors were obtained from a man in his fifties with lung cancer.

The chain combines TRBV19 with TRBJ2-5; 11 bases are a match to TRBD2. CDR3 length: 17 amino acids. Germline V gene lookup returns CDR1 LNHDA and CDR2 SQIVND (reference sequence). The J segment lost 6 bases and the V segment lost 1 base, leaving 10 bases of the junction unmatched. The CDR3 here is CASSIALAGGRGKTQYF. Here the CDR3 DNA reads TGTGCCAGTAGTATAGCTCTAGCGGGGGGCCGGGGGAAGACCCAGTACTTC.

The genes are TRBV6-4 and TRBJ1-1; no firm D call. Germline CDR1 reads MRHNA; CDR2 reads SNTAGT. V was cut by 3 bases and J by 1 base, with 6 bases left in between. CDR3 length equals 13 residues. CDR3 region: CASSEDENTEAFF. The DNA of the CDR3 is TGTGCCAGCAGTGAAGATGAGAACACTGAAGCTTTCTTT.

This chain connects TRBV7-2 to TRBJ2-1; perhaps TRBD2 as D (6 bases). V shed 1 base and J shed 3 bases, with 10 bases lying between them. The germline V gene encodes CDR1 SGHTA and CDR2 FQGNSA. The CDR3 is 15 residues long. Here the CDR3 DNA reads TGTGCCAGCAGCTTAGATGGGGGGTTCTACAATGAGCAGTTCTTC. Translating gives CASSLDGGFYNEQFF.

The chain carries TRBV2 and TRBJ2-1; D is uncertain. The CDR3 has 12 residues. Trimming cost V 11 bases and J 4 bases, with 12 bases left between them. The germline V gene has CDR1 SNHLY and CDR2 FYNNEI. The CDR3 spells CAGLEPYNEQFF. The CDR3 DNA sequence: TGTGCCGGCCTGGAACCTTACAATGAGCAGTTCTTC.

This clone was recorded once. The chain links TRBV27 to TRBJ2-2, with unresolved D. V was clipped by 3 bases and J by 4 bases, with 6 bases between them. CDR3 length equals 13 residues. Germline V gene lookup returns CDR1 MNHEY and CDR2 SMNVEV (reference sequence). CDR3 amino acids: CASSFRITGELFF. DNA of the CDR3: TGTGCCAGCAGTTTTCGGATCACCGGGGAGCTGTTTTTT.

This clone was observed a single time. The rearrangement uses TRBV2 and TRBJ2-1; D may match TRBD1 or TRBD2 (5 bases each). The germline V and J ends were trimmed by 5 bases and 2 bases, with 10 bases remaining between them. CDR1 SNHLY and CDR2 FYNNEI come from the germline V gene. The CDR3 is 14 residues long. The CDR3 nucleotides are TGTGCCAGCAGTCAAGGGGAGACCTACAATGAGCAGTTCTTC. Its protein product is CASSQGETYNEQFF.

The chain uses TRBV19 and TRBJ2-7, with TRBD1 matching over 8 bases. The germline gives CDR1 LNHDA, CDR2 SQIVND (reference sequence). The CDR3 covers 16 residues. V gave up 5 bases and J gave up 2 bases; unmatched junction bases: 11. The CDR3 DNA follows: TGTGCCAGTAGTGTGCGACCGGGACAGGTGGCCTACGAGCAGTACTTC. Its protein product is CASSVRPGQVAYEQYF.

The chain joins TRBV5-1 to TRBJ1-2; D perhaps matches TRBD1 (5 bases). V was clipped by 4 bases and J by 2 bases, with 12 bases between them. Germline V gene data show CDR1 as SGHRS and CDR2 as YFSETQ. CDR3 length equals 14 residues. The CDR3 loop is CASSLLGENYGYTF. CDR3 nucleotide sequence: TGCGCCAGCAGCCTGCTGGGGGAGAACTATGGCTACACCTTC.